These T cell receptor beta chains were read from a single sample in a study of T cell changes during pregnancy in multiple sclerosis. Profiling relied on immunoSEQ multiplex PCR, and the TCRdb table lists in-frame clones only, not all of them. Of about 68,000 clones in the sample, about nine tenths were seen once. The material was peripheral blood, obtained in the third trimester of pregnancy. The origin of the receptors is a female donor with multiple sclerosis, enrolled in a pregnancy study. CDR3s include the opening cysteine and the closing phenylalanine or tryptophan. Each record gives: V gene, J gene, CDR3 protein.

v_gene: TRBV6-6; j_gene: TRBJ1-2; CDR3aa: CASSQTGFNYGYTF
v_gene: TRBV18; j_gene: TRBJ1-1; CDR3aa: CASSPRAGPNTEAFF
v_gene: TRBV15; j_gene: TRBJ1-2; CDR3aa: CATSTRRDGYTF
v_gene: TRBV10-3; j_gene: TRBJ2-3; CDR3aa: CAISLNQITDTQYF
v_gene: TRBV19; j_gene: TRBJ1-1; CDR3aa: CASSPGRVNTEAFF
v_gene: TRBV18; j_gene: TRBJ2-7; CDR3aa: CASSPQGDSYEQYF
v_gene: TRBV6-4; j_gene: TRBJ1-1; CDR3aa: CASSRQMNTEAFF
v_gene: TRBV7-2; j_gene: TRBJ2-7; CDR3aa: CASRGGGAYEQYF
v_gene: TRBV9; j_gene: TRBJ2-2; CDR3aa: CASSVEGWRDTDTGELFF
v_gene: TRBV10-3; j_gene: TRBJ2-7; CDR3aa: CAIGQTYEQYF
v_gene: TRBV19; j_gene: TRBJ1-5; CDR3aa: CASSIREGEPQHF
v_gene: TRBV7-2; j_gene: TRBJ2-7; CDR3aa: CASSPSGTAYEQYF
v_gene: TRBV19; j_gene: TRBJ2-1; CDR3aa: CASSIGGLREQFF
v_gene: TRBV11-2; j_gene: TRBJ1-2; CDR3aa: CASSPGLNYGYTF
v_gene: TRBV5-4; j_gene: TRBJ2-5; CDR3aa: CASSLGVGGQETQYF
v_gene: TRBV2; j_gene: TRBJ1-4; CDR3aa: CASRTPGQNEKLFF
v_gene: TRBV2; j_gene: TRBJ1-5; CDR3aa: CASSDGTGSVGQPQHF
v_gene: TRBV18; j_gene: TRBJ2-5; CDR3aa: CASSPGRETQYF
v_gene: TRBV18; j_gene: TRBJ1-4; CDR3aa: CASSPIPRVREKLFF
v_gene: TRBV19; j_gene: TRBJ1-6; CDR3aa: CASSRRGNSPLHF
v_gene: TRBV19; j_gene: TRBJ1-5; CDR3aa: CASGTPPINQPQHF
v_gene: TRBV27; j_gene: TRBJ1-3; CDR3aa: CASSLYRGTGTIYF
v_gene: TRBV6-5; j_gene: TRBJ1-1; CDR3aa: CASKLRGLYTEAFF